Listed here are 20 T cell receptor beta chains from one sample, sequenced in a study of blood T cell repertoires in COVID-19. Clones were sequenced by immunoSEQ multiplex PCR, and TCRdb holds only the in-frame ones, with some missing. The repertoire holds about 94,000 clones, with over 70% as singletons. The sequenced sample was peripheral blood. The receptors here all came from a human donor in a cohort sampled during active COVID-19.

This clone was seen only a few times. The chain is built from TRBV7-9 and TRBJ1-6; tentatively, D is TRBD1 (6 bases). Between the trimmed V and J ends, which lost 1 base and 3 bases, there was a span of 13 bases. The germline gives CDR1 SEHNR, CDR2 FQNEAQ (reference sequence). This CDR3 has 17 amino acids. The CDR3 DNA follows: TGTGCCAGCAGCTTAGGCACCGACAGGCGCTATAATTCACCCCTCCACTTT. This gives the protein CASSLGTDRRYNSPLHF.

The V and J genes are TRBV4-1 and TRBJ1-5; possible D gene TRBD1, 6 bases. CDR1 MGHRA and CDR2 YSYEKL come from the germline V gene. V lost 0 bases and J 0 bases, leaving 15 bases between the germline ends. This CDR3 contains 18 residues. The CDR3 bases are TGCGCCAGCAGCCAAGAGTCTAGGGGGTCCTATAGCAATCAGCCCCAGCATTTT. Its protein is CASSQESRGSYSNQPQHF.

This clone was counted between two and nine times. This chain joins TRBV18 and TRBJ2-1; 10 nucleotides match TRBD2. Germline lookup yields CDR1 KGHSH and CDR2 LQKENI. The trim removed 6 bases at V and 14 bases at J, leaving 13 bases unmatched. The CDR3 is 14 residues long. The CDR3: CASSVSLAGEGKFF. The CDR3 nucleotides are TGTGCCAGCTCCGTTTCGCTAGCGGGAGAGGGGAAGTTCTTC.

The V call is TRBV28, the J call TRBJ2-3, with 10 bases lining up with TRBD2. The CDR3 is 17 amino acids. The junction had 8 bases not matched to a gene; V was cut back by 3 bases and J by 2 bases. Per germline, CDR1 MDHEN and CDR2 SYDVKM. The CDR3 nucleotides are TGTGCCAGCAGTTTTTGGCCTAGCGGGAGCCTCACAGATACGCAGTATTTT. It specifies CASSFWPSGSLTDTQYF.

The J gene is TRBJ1-1, the V gene TRBV5-1, with TRBD1 identical over 10 bases. The J segment lost 4 bases and the V segment lost 3 bases, leaving 12 bases of the junction unmatched. CDR1 and CDR2 from the germline V gene are SGHRS and YFSETQ. This CDR3 region has 17 residues. CDR3 loop: CASSSGDRGRGSTEAFF. In nucleotides, the CDR3 is TGCGCCAGCAGCTCGGGAGACAGGGGGCGCGGGAGCACTGAAGCTTTCTTT. Together with reference TRBV5-1 and TRBJ1-1, the CDR3 gives the full variable domain: KAGVTQTPRYLIKTRGQQVTLSCSPISGHRSVSWYQQTPGQGLQFLFEYFSETQRNKGNFPGRFSGRQFSNSRSEMNVSTLELGDSALYLCASSSGDRGRGSTEAFFGQGTRLTVV.

The CDR3 bases are TGTGCCAGCAGTACTTCCGGGACTAGCGGGAAGTACGAGCAGTACTTC. This encodes CASSTSGTSGKYEQYF. The V call is TRBV28, the J call TRBJ2-7, with 13 positions matching TRBD2. CDR3 length: 16 amino acids. V lost 5 bases, J lost 4 bases, and 8 bases stayed unmatched. The germline CDR1 and CDR2 sequences are MDHEN and SYDVKM.

Details on this clone: Other DNA sequences within the sample encode an identical CDR3. The V gene is TRBV7-2, the J gene TRBJ1-1; D is perhaps TRBD1 (6 bases). This CDR3 has 14 residues. Germline CDR1 and CDR2: SGHTA and FQGNSA. V shed 2 bases and J shed 0 bases, with 7 bases lying between them. The CDR3 loop reads CASSLQGLNTEAFF. The CDR3, as DNA: TGTGCCAGCAGCTTACAGGGGCTGAACACTGAAGCTTTCTTT.

The chain combines TRBV11-2 with TRBJ2-2, with TRBD1 identical over 7 bases. The CDR3 has 17 amino acids. The germline CDR1 and CDR2 sequences are SGHAT and FQNNGV. Trimming removed 5 bases from V and 5 bases from J; junction bases left unmatched: 14. This CDR3 is CASSAIRQGLGTGELFF. The CDR3 DNA follows: TGTGCCAGCAGCGCCATTCGACAGGGTTTAGGTACCGGGGAGCTGTTTTTT.

This clone has just a few counts. This chain links TRBV19 with TRBJ2-1; D might be TRBD1 (5 bases). CDR1 is LNHDA and CDR2 is SQIVND in the germline V gene (reference sequence). Trimming shortened V by 10 bases and J by 10 bases, and 11 bases separated the two germline ends. The CDR3 consists of 10 residues. The CDR3 DNA is TGTGCCACCGGACATAGGGAGCAGTTCTTC. It yields the protein CATGHREQFF.

V and J are TRBV7-9 and TRBJ2-7; D remains ambiguous. There are 13 residues in the CDR3. Trimming pared 2 bases from V and 3 bases from J, leaving 8 bases between. CDR1 is SEHNR and CDR2 is FQNEAQ in the germline V gene (reference sequence). CDR3 sequence: CASSLHTSYEQYF. CDR3 sequence (DNA): TGTGCCAGCAGCTTACATACAAGCTACGAGCAGTACTTC.

This clone was found a few times. The genes are TRBV18 and TRBJ1-1; no definite D call. Germline CDR1 and CDR2: KGHSH and LQKENI. The V end lost 4 bases, the J end lost 0 bases, and 18 bases lay between the germline ends. CDR3 length: 17 amino acids. The CDR3 nucleotides read TGTGCCAGCTCACTCTCCGCCGGGAACTTGATGAACACTGAAGCTTTCTTT. Translated: CASSLSAGNLMNTEAFF.

The CDR3 sequence: CASSRTGTLHYEQYF. The DNA for the CDR3 is TGTGCCAGCAGTCGAACAGGTACCCTACACTACGAGCAGTACTTC. The chain uses TRBV6-5 and TRBJ2-7, with a tentative D call TRBD1 (5 bases). V was cut by 5 bases and J by 3 bases, with 17 bases left in between. This CDR3 comprises 15 residues. Germline assignment: CDR1 MNHEY and CDR2 SVGAGI.

This chain connects TRBV28 to TRBJ2-7; possible D gene TRBD2, 5 bases. V was clipped by 5 bases and J by 6 bases, with 17 bases between them. Germline V lookup: CDR1 MDHEN, CDR2 SYDVKM. The length of the CDR3 is 14 residues. This CDR3 is CASSPSGLFGEQYF. CDR3 nucleotide sequence: TGTGCCAGCAGTCCTTCCGGACTTTTCGGCGAGCAGTACTTC.

This clone appeared a single time. The chain joins TRBV18 to TRBJ1-1, with D maybe TRBD1 (5 bases). The CDR3 consists of 16 residues. Germline V lookup: CDR1 KGHSH, CDR2 LQKENI. V was cut by 6 bases and J by 0 bases, with 17 bases left in between. CDR3 region: CASSPRGPTMNTEAFF. The CDR3 DNA follows: TGTGCCAGCTCCCCAAGGGGCCCAACTATGAACACTGAAGCTTTCTTT.

The rearrangement links TRBV7-3 to TRBJ1-2, with D possibly TRBD1 on 5 matching bases. Trimming shortened V by 5 bases and J by 8 bases, and 15 bases separated the two germline ends. This CDR3 contains 13 residues. Germline V gene data show CDR1 as SGHTA and CDR2 as FQGTGA. Here the CDR3 DNA reads TGTGCCAGCAGCCAAGCCCCCAGGGAAGGCTACACCTTC. Its translation: CASSQAPREGYTF.

The rearrangement uses TRBV28 and TRBJ2-2, with D possibly being TRBD2 (5 bases). Germline CDR1 is MDHEN and CDR2 is SYDVKM. V gave up 7 bases and J gave up 4 bases, with 16 bases separating them. The CDR3 runs to 15 residues. CDR3 region: CASKSAGSGTGELFF. The CDR3 nucleotides read TGTGCCAGCAAGTCGGCGGGCTCGGGCACCGGGGAGCTGTTTTTT.

The V gene is TRBV5-4, the J gene TRBJ1-5; 8 bases fit TRBD1. Germline V gene lookup returns CDR1 SGHNT and CDR2 YYREEE (reference sequence). V lost 4 bases, J lost 5 bases, and 5 bases stayed unmatched. The CDR3 is made up of 14 amino acids. The CDR3 coding sequence is TGTGCCAGCAGCAAGACAGGGGTGGATCAGCCCCAGCATTTT. This gives the protein CASSKTGVDQPQHF.

The V call is TRBV20-1, the J call TRBJ2-6; TRBD1 aligns across 9 bases. V lost 3 bases to trimming and J lost 0 bases; unmatched junction nucleotides: 15. The CDR3 loop spans 20 amino acids. Germline V gives CDR1 DFQATT, CDR2 SNEGSKA (reference sequence). This CDR3 is CSASPIVGQGSHSGANVLTF. In DNA form, the CDR3 reads TGCAGTGCTAGTCCCATAGTTGGACAGGGGAGCCACTCTGGGGCCAACGTCCTGACTTTC.

J is TRBJ2-1 and V is TRBV19, with TRBD2 matching 10 bases. CDR1 is LNHDA, CDR2 SQIVND, per germline (reference sequence). CDR3 length: 18 residues. J lost 3 bases, V lost 3 bases, and 11 bases had no gene match. The CDR3 reads CASSILNPGLAFYNEQFF. The CDR3 DNA sequence: TGTGCCAGTAGTATCCTCAACCCGGGACTAGCGTTCTACAATGAGCAGTTCTTC.

The V and J genes are TRBV7-3 and TRBJ2-2, with D unresolved. Germline assignment: CDR1 SGHTA and CDR2 FQGTGA. The CDR3 consists of 13 residues. V lost 5 bases and J 1 base, leaving 5 bases between the germline ends. The CDR3 here is CASSQVNTGELFF. CDR3 nucleotides: TGTGCCAGCAGCCAGGTGAACACCGGGGAGCTGTTTTTT.